Below, 23 T cell receptor beta chains from the same sample are listed, as sequenced in a study of T cell responses to AZD1222 COVID-19 vaccine. TCRdb's table, derived via immunoSEQ multiplex PCR, lists solely in-frame clones and lacks some. The sample lists roughly 70,000 clones, 85% occurring once. The sequencing here drew on peripheral blood, taken on day 0 of AZD1222 vaccination. The receptors were sampled from an adult in good health.

This clone was seen more than once but under ten times. J is TRBJ2-7 and V is TRBV6-5, with TRBD2 identical over 10 bases. Germline CDR1 and CDR2: MNHEY and SVGAGI. The CDR3 totals 14 residues. With V trimmed by 6 bases and J by 3 bases, 5 bases remained unmatched. CDR3 sequence reads: CASSLTSGNYEQYF. CDR3 in DNA: TGTGCCAGCAGCCTAACTAGCGGGAACTACGAGCAGTACTTC.

CDR3 sequence (DNA): TGTGCCAGCAGCCAAGATTTAACCGACGAGGGCTACACCTTC. Translation gives CASSQDLTDEGYTF. The chain recombines TRBV3-1 (or the pseudogene TRBV3-2) with TRBJ1-2; D is ambiguous. The V gene's germline CDR1 is LGHDT and CDR2 YNNKEL (reference sequence). The germline V and J ends were trimmed by 0 bases and 8 bases, with 13 bases remaining between them. The CDR3 has 14 amino acids.

The chain employs TRBV5-6 and TRBJ2-1; TRBD1 aligns across 7 bases. Germline-derived CDR1 and CDR2 are SGHDT and YYEEEE. With 4 bases clipped from V and 5 bases from J, the junction kept 6 bases outside the gene matches. The CDR3 extends over 14 amino acids. The CDR3 DNA sequence: TGTGCCAGCAGCCCTCCCGACAGGGACAATGAGCAGTTCTTC. Translation: CASSPPDRDNEQFF.

The J gene is TRBJ2-7, the V gene TRBV5-1; 7 bases fit TRBD1. After removal of 4 bases from V and 5 bases from J, the junction contained 9 bases not matched to a gene. This CDR3 comprises 14 residues. Germline loops: CDR1 SGHRS, CDR2 YFSETQ. The CDR3 sequence is CASSVRDSSDEQYF. The CDR3 coding sequence is TGCGCCAGCAGCGTCCGGGACAGCTCTGACGAGCAGTACTTC.

The chain is built from TRBV6-5 and TRBJ1-5, with D tentatively TRBD1 (6 bases). Germline loops: CDR1 MNHEY, CDR2 SVGAGI. CDR3 length equals 14 residues. The ends were cut back, 6 bases at V and 0 bases at J, with 9 bases in the middle. The CDR3 DNA reads as TGTGCCAGCAGACAGGGACCTAGCAATCAGCCCCAGCATTTT. It encodes CASRQGPSNQPQHF.

The genes are TRBV23-1 and TRBJ2-7; D not resolved. TRBV23-1 has ORF status, its function being uncertain. The CDR3 loop spans 12 amino acids. V was trimmed by 0 bases and J by 5 bases, leaving 5 bases between them. The CDR3: CASSQSRDEQYF. The CDR3 DNA sequence: TGCGCCAGCAGTCAATCTAGGGACGAGCAGTACTTC.

The V call is TRBV29-1, the J call TRBJ2-3; weak D call: TRBD1 (6 bases). CDR1 SQVTM and CDR2 ANQGSEA come from the germline V gene. Trimming left V 4 bases short and J 5 bases short, with 7 bases between. The CDR3 contains 11 residues. The CDR3 region is CSVGGRDTQYF. CDR3 in DNA: TGCAGCGTTGGGGGGCGAGATACGCAGTATTTT.

V is TRBV15 and J is TRBJ1-2; D remains ambiguous. V was cut by 0 bases and J by 2 bases, with 4 bases left in between. The CDR3 consists of 13 residues. Looked up from germline, CDR1 is LNHNV and CDR2 is YYDKDF (reference sequence). DNA of the CDR3: TGTGCCACCAGCAGAGATGTCAACTATGGCTACACCTTC. Translating it yields CATSRDVNYGYTF.

The chain links TRBV7-9 to TRBJ2-3; 8 positions match TRBD2. Trimming removed 1 base from V and 3 bases from J; junction bases left unmatched: 3. Germline loops: CDR1 SEHNR, CDR2 FQNEAQ (reference sequence). This CDR3 has 15 amino acids. CDR3: CASSLGPGGTDTQYF. DNA of the CDR3: TGTGCCAGCAGCTTAGGCCCGGGGGGGACAGATACGCAGTATTTT.

This chain links TRBV5-4 with TRBJ2-7; D is perhaps TRBD1 (6 bases). Germline CDR1 is SGHNT and CDR2 is YYREEE (reference sequence). The CDR3 spans 13 residues. V lost 2 bases and J lost 3, with 9 bases in between. The CDR3 DNA reads TGTGCCAGCAGCTTTGGGGGCGACTACGAGCAGTACTTC. It codes for CASSFGGDYEQYF.

Sample share makes this clone medium-sized. V is TRBV7-3 and J is TRBJ1-6; D is ambiguous. The ends were cut back, 3 bases at V and 6 bases at J, with 6 bases in the middle. CDR1 and CDR2 from the germline V gene are SGHTA and FQGTGA. This CDR3 comprises 13 residues. CDR3 DNA: TGTGCCAGCAGCTTTCTTGGTAATTCACCCCTCCACTTT. It translates to CASSFLGNSPLHF.

This clone appeared a single time. The V gene is TRBV7-6, the J gene TRBJ2-7, with 7 bases identical to TRBD1. J lost 5 bases, V lost 1 base, and 8 bases had no gene match. The length of the CDR3 is 15 residues. Germline V gene lookup returns CDR1 SGHVS and CDR2 FNYEAQ. DNA for the CDR3: TGTGCCAGCAGCTTAGATACAGGGGTAGACGACGAGCAGTACTTC. Residues: CASSLDTGVDDEQYF.

The J gene is TRBJ2-2, the V gene TRBV12-3 or TRBV12-4; D is undetermined. The CDR3 has 11 amino acids. Trimming took off 3 bases at V and 8 bases at J, with 4 bases between the two ends. CDR3 coding DNA: TGTGCCAGCAGTTTCTGGGGGGAGCTGTTTTTT. The encoded protein is CASSFWGELFF.

The chain has TRBV25-1 and TRBJ1-4; D not resolved. There are 12 residues in the CDR3. Germline CDR1 MGHDK, CDR2 SYGVNS. V was trimmed by 4 bases and J by 13 bases, leaving 13 bases between them. This chain's CDR3 is CASSGEWGSLFF. CDR3 in DNA: TGTGCCAGCAGTGGGGAATGGGGTTCACTGTTTTTT. The full variable domain, its missing parts supplied by reference TRBV25-1 and TRBJ1-4, is EADIYQTPRYLVIGTGKKITLECSQTMGHDKMYWYQQDPGMELHLIHYSYGVNSTEKGDLSSESTVSRIRTEHFPLTLESARPSHTSQYLCASSGEWGSLFFGSGTQLSVL.

V gene TRBV19 combines with J gene TRBJ2-1; 7 bases agree with TRBD1. The CDR3 covers 16 residues. In germline, CDR1 is LNHDA, CDR2 SQIVND (reference sequence). J lost 8 bases, V lost 3 bases, and 13 bases had no gene match. The CDR3 sequence: CASSILSGGLVHEQFF. The DNA for the CDR3 is TGTGCCAGTAGTATCCTATCAGGGGGTCTGGTCCATGAGCAGTTCTTC.

In its sample, this clone was seen once. The chain has TRBV7-9 and TRBJ1-1; D is unclear. CDR3 length equals 13 residues. V was shortened by 5 bases and J by 1 base, with 8 bases between the two germline ends. Per germline, CDR1 SEHNR and CDR2 FQNEAQ (reference sequence). The CDR3 sequence is CASSPDKNTEAFF. The CDR3 DNA reads as TGTGCCAGCAGCCCAGACAAGAACACTGAAGCTTTCTTT.

The chain has TRBV7-9 and TRBJ1-1, with 8 nucleotides matching TRBD1. Germline V gene sequence: CDR1 SEHNR, CDR2 FQNEAQ (reference sequence). This CDR3 has 16 amino acids. Germline trimming cut 0 bases from V and 4 bases from J; bases unmatched to any gene: 7. As DNA, the CDR3 is TGTGCCAGCAGCTTAGCGACCGGGACAGGAGGCACTGAAGCTTTCTTT. It translates to CASSLATGTGGTEAFF.

The chain combines TRBV5-1 with TRBJ2-7; 11 positions agree with TRBD2. The V and J ends lost 4 bases and 2 bases, in that order; junction bases with no gene match: 5. Germline V lookup: CDR1 SGHRS, CDR2 YFSETQ. This CDR3 has 15 residues. This CDR3 reads CASSRTSGPTYEQYF. The DNA of the CDR3 is TGCGCCAGCAGCCGGACTAGCGGGCCCACCTACGAGCAGTACTTC. The whole variable domain, remainder taken from reference TRBV5-1 and TRBJ2-7, is KAGVTQTPRYLIKTRGQQVTLSCSPISGHRSVSWYQQTPGQGLQFLFEYFSETQRNKGNFPGRFSGRQFSNSRSEMNVSTLELGDSALYLCASSRTSGPTYEQYFGPGTRLTVT.

The chain joins TRBV6-5 to TRBJ1-1, with TRBD1 as a possible D gene (5 bases). Germline V gives CDR1 MNHEY, CDR2 SVGAGI. This CDR3 contains 13 residues. Trimming left V 7 bases short and J 1 base short, with 10 bases between. DNA of the CDR3: TGTGCCAGCATCGGGACGGCGAACACTGAAGCTTTCTTT. Translated, it gives CASIGTANTEAFF.

V usage is TRBV5-1 and J usage is TRBJ1-2; D remains ambiguous. V was trimmed by 0 bases and J by 0 bases, leaving 9 bases between them. Germline lookup yields CDR1 SGHRS and CDR2 YFSETQ. The CDR3 spans 15 residues. In nucleotides, the CDR3 is TGCGCCAGCAGCTTGGATCCAGTAGCTAACTATGGCTACACCTTC. It translates to CASSLDPVANYGYTF.

J is TRBJ1-2 and V is TRBV6-6; D ambiguous. The CDR3 totals 12 residues. Germline loops: CDR1 MNHNY, CDR2 SVGAGI (reference sequence). Trimming removed 7 bases from V and 8 bases from J, with 14 bases in between. CDR3: CASKKGLRGYTF. The DNA of the CDR3 is TGTGCCAGCAAAAAAGGGCTCAGAGGCTACACCTTC.

Only a few counts were recorded for this clone. V gene TRBV11-2 combines with J gene TRBJ2-6, with no clear D. This CDR3 has 15 residues. The V end was cut by 7 bases, the J end by 3 bases, with 13 bases between. Per germline, CDR1 SGHAT and CDR2 FQNNGV. In nucleotides, the CDR3 is TGTGCCAGCACCGATGGGCTCTTTGGGGCCAACGTCCTGACTTTC. This gives the protein CASTDGLFGANVLTF.

This chain uses TRBV3-1 (or the pseudogene TRBV3-2) with TRBJ2-2; a possible D gene is TRBD2 (6 bases). Looked up from germline, CDR1 is LGHDT and CDR2 is YNNKEL (reference sequence). The CDR3 sequence is 15 residues long. V gave up 7 bases and J gave up 2 bases, with 14 bases separating them. Here the CDR3 reads CASTRRDFNTGELFF. CDR3 DNA sequence: TGTGCCAGCACGAGGAGGGACTTTAACACCGGGGAGCTGTTTTTT.